The text below deals with one T cell receptor (beta chain). This sample was included in a study of blood T cell repertoires in COVID-19. Study at large: The United States, Italy and Spain were the sources of the acute and convalescent COVID-19 samples. T cells, B-cell-depleted T cells, or PBMCs provided the cDNA or gDNA that served as material.

In the original workflow: Cell counts per sample came from amplifying reference gene primers. Some clones are missing from TCRdb's copy, which holds only in-frame ones; the method was immunoSEQ multiplex PCR. V, J and clone size reflect that table, while D and trimming were determined from the DNA. The repertoire consists of over 120,000 clones, with approximately 88% occurring once and the leading ten covering 1.5% to 2%. This CDR3 comprises 12 residues. The trim removed 7 bases at V and 9 bases at J, leaving 8 bases unmatched. The source of this sequence is a woman in her forties or fifties with acute or convalescent COVID-19. The chain combines TRBV12-3 or TRBV12-4 with TRBJ1-1; TRBD1 matches 7 bases. Sequencing was carried out using peripheral blood. In DNA, the CDR3 is TGTGCCAGCATCCCCCCGGGACAGAAAGCTTTCTTT. It is translated as CASIPPGQKAFF.